Below, 17 T cell receptor beta chains from the same sample are listed, as sequenced in a study of CD4 T cells in relation to SARS-CoV-2 and coronaviruses. Using immunoSEQ multiplex PCR, the repertoire was profiled, and TCRdb retains in-frame clones only, with some absent. The sample includes 25,000 to 35,000 clones, roughly 76% of them seen just once. CD4+ T cells from unexposed donors were obtained before the COVID-19 pandemic (2011-2018). CD4+ T cells were isolated from the cells after more than nine days of culture. The antigens these receptors bind are not known. Sequencing was performed on CD4+ T cells from PBMCs, cultured in vitro. These receptors originate from a human donor in good health.

The rearrangement joins TRBV6-2 or TRBV6-3 to TRBJ1-5; the match to TRBD1 covers 9 bases. Germline-derived CDR1 and CDR2 are MNHEY and SVGEGT. The CDR3 consists of 15 residues. V dropped 6 bases and J dropped 5; count of bases not matched to a gene: 8. The CDR3 spells CASSLGTGPHQPQHF. The DNA for the CDR3 is TGTGCCAGCAGCTTAGGGACAGGGCCCCATCAGCCCCAGCATTTT.

The rearrangement joins TRBV7-2 to TRBJ1-5, with D hard to call. Germline CDR1 and CDR2: SGHTA and FQGNSA. Trimming stripped 2 bases from V and 5 bases from J, with 7 bases between. The CDR3 extends over 13 amino acids. CDR3 amino acids: CASSLQEYQPQHF. In DNA, the CDR3 is TGTGCCAGCAGCTTACAAGAGTATCAGCCCCAGCATTTT.

The chain is built from TRBV29-1 and TRBJ1-4; D is uncertain. CDR1 SQVTM and CDR2 ANQGSEA come from the germline V gene. CDR3 length: 13 amino acids. V lost 7 bases and J 5 bases, leaving 14 bases between the germline ends. The CDR3 DNA reads TGCAGCGCGATCCGGGCCGGGAATGAAAAACTGTTTTTT. As protein: CSAIRAGNEKLFF.

This clone was found a few times. V is TRBV7-2 and J is TRBJ2-5; 10 bases are shared with TRBD2. CDR1 and CDR2 from the germline V gene are SGHTA and FQGNSA. Unmatched junction bases numbered 6, after V lost 6 bases and J lost 2 bases. The CDR3 is 15 residues long. This CDR3 is CASSYSGGIQETQYF. CDR3 coding DNA: TGTGCCAGCAGTTATAGCGGGGGGATACAAGAGACCCAGTACTTC.

The chain uses TRBV6-5 and TRBJ2-3, with 12 bases identical to TRBD2. The CDR3 runs 15 residues. The junction had 7 bases not matched to a gene; V was cut back by 8 bases and J by 4 bases. Germline CDR1 is MNHEY and CDR2 is SVGAGI. The DNA for the CDR3 is TGTGCCAGCGCCCTAGCGGGGGGGCGAGCAGATACGCAGTATTTT. It encodes CASALAGGRADTQYF.

V is TRBV9 and J is TRBJ2-3; TRBD1 aligns across 9 bases. This CDR3 contains 16 residues. V lost 1 base to trimming and J lost 4 bases; unmatched junction nucleotides: 7. Germline V gives CDR1 SGDLS, CDR2 YYNGEE. The CDR3 here is CASSVSGTGSSDTQYF. As DNA, the CDR3 is TGTGCCAGCAGCGTATCCGGGACAGGGAGTTCAGATACGCAGTATTTT.

The chain joins TRBV28 to TRBJ1-1, with TRBD1 as a possible D gene (5 bases). CDR1 and CDR2 (germline): MDHEN, SYDVKM. CDR3 length: 16 residues. V was trimmed by 7 bases and J by 0 bases, leaving 18 bases between them. In DNA form, the CDR3 reads TGTGCCAGCACTATAGTCGGGGGGGTCATGAACACTGAAGCTTTCTTT. Protein: CASTIVGGVMNTEAFF.

This clone was seen just once. The chain uses TRBV4-3 and TRBJ2-1; 11 nucleotides agree with TRBD2. From germline, CDR1 is LGHNA and CDR2 YSLEER. Trimming at V came to 2 bases and at J to 5 bases, leaving 5 bases not matched to a gene. This CDR3 has 16 residues. The CDR3 region is CASSQPGTSGNNEQFF. As DNA, the CDR3 is TGCGCCAGCAGCCAACCCGGGACTAGCGGCAACAATGAGCAGTTCTTC.

This chain joins TRBV10-3 and TRBJ2-6; 12 bases match TRBD2. V lost 2 bases and J lost 3; bases outside the gene matches: 2. Germline V CDR1 and CDR2: ENHRY, SYGVKD. The length of the CDR3 is 17 residues. CDR3: CAISELAGGFGANVLTF. The DNA for the CDR3 is TGTGCCATCAGTGAGCTAGCGGGAGGGTTTGGGGCCAACGTCCTGACTTTC.

The chain employs TRBV11-2 and TRBJ1-6; D gene ambiguous. Germline CDR1 reads SGHAT; CDR2 reads FQNNGV. The CDR3 runs to 18 residues. V was trimmed by 1 base and J by 6 bases, leaving 19 bases between them. In DNA, the CDR3 is TGTGCCAGCAGCTTAGGACCCCTGGGCCAGGACCTTAATTCACCCCTCCACTTT. Translating it yields CASSLGPLGQDLNSPLHF.

The CDR3 loop reads CASSPGLYSNQPQHF. In DNA form, the CDR3 reads TGCGCCAGCAGCCCGGGCCTCTATAGCAATCAGCCCCAGCATTTT. The chain links TRBV5-1 to TRBJ1-5; D not certain. The V end lost 4 bases, the J end lost 0 bases, and 11 bases lay between the germline ends. Germline lookup yields CDR1 SGHRS and CDR2 YFSETQ. The CDR3 length is 15 residues.

In its sample, this clone was seen a few times. This chain's CDR3 is CASSHRTSGSFEQYF. The DNA for the CDR3 is TGTGCCAGCAGCCACCGGACTAGCGGGAGCTTCGAGCAGTACTTC. The rearrangement links TRBV11-3 to TRBJ2-7; 13 bases are shared with TRBD2. Germline V gene data show CDR1 as SGHNT and CDR2 as YENEEA. After removal of 5 bases from V and 6 bases from J, the junction contained 7 bases not matched to a gene. This CDR3 comprises 15 residues.

V is TRBV19 and J is TRBJ2-1; 9 positions match TRBD1. This CDR3 has 15 residues. Unmatched junction bases numbered 12, after V lost 6 bases and J lost 9 bases. Germline CDR1 and CDR2: LNHDA and SQIVND (reference sequence). The CDR3 DNA is TGTGCCAGTAGACCAACGGACAGGGGATTATCTGAGCAGTTCTTC. Translating gives CASRPTDRGLSEQFF. The variable domain in full, with the rest retrieved from reference TRBV19 and TRBJ2-1, is DGGITQSPKYLFRKEGQNVTLSCEQNLNHDAMYWYRQDPGQGLRLIYYSQIVNDFQKGDIAEGYSVSREKKESFPLTVTSAQKNPTAFYLCASRPTDRGLSEQFFGPGTRLTVL.

The V gene is TRBV4-3, the J gene TRBJ2-7, with 8 bases that match TRBD1. In germline, CDR1 is LGHNA, CDR2 YSLEER. This CDR3 has 16 residues. V shed 3 bases, J shed 4 bases, and the junction held 11 bases outside the gene matches. CDR3 region: CASSHLGQGRRYEQYF. The CDR3 DNA reads as TGCGCCAGCAGCCATCTAGGACAGGGTCGACGATACGAGCAGTACTTC.

The chain combines TRBV10-1 with TRBJ1-3; TRBD1 matches 8 bases. This CDR3 is 17 amino acids long. Per germline, CDR1 WNHNN and CDR2 SYGVQD (reference sequence). V shed 3 bases and J 0 bases; nucleotides not matched to a gene: 7. CDR3 protein: CASSEAPGGISGNTIYF. CDR3 DNA: TGCGCCAGCAGTGAAGCGCCAGGGGGCATCTCTGGAAACACCATATATTTT.

The V and J genes are TRBV11-3 and TRBJ2-1; TRBD2 agrees at 7 bases. In germline, CDR1 is SGHNT, CDR2 YENEEA. V shed 1 base and J 4 bases; nucleotides not matched to a gene: 7. This CDR3 contains 16 residues. The CDR3 protein is CASSLGGTTIYNEQFF. Written as DNA, the CDR3 is TGTGCCAGCAGCTTAGGCGGGACTACGATTTACAATGAGCAGTTCTTC.

This clone was seen more than once but under ten times. The V and J genes are TRBV7-9 and TRBJ1-6; D call uncertain. Between the trimmed V and J ends, which lost 5 bases and 11 bases, there was a span of 13 bases. The CDR3 extends over 13 amino acids. CDR1 and CDR2 from the germline V gene are SEHNR and FQNEAQ (reference sequence). The CDR3 DNA follows: TGTGCCAGCAGCCCTAGTCGGGAGCCACCCCTCCACTTT. Protein: CASSPSREPPLHF.